What follows are 18 T cell receptor beta chains derived from one specimen sequenced in a study. TRBV12-4/TRBJ1-2 clonotypes were amplified with adaptor-ligated barcode primers. MiXCR was run by TCRdb on the multiplex PCR reads, yielding one entry per CDR3 protein. The sample has 2,500 or so distinct CDR3 sequences, approximately 5% seen once; the top ten hold less than 14%. Sequenced sample: naive CD4+ T cells sorted from blood. Subset described: naive CD4+ T cells, CD4+CD45RA+CD25-. These receptors originate from a female donor with breast cancer.

This clonotype ranks as medium-sized. V gene TRBV12-3 or TRBV12-4 combines with J gene TRBJ1-2, with no clear D. The CDR3 contains 15 residues. V was trimmed by 3 bases and J by 2 bases, leaving 13 bases between them. In DNA form, the CDR3 reads TGTGCCAGCAGTTTGCCTCGGGGTATCAACTATGGCTACACCTTC. Translating it yields CASSLPRGINYGYTF.

This clonotype ranks as medium-sized (0.01 to 0.1%). This chain joins TRBV12-3 or TRBV12-4 and TRBJ1-2; D gene unclear. This CDR3 contains 12 residues. V dropped 2 bases and J dropped 1 base, with 2 bases sitting between them. The chain's CDR3 is CASSLHNYGYTF. The CDR3 DNA reads TGTGCCAGCAGTTTACATAACTATGGCTACACCTTC.

This clonotype is medium-sized in the sample. The chain joins TRBV12-3 or TRBV12-4 to TRBJ1-2; 7 bases fit TRBD1. J was trimmed by 2 bases and V by 6 bases; bases with no gene match: 12. This CDR3 is built from 16 residues. The CDR3 region is CASRNRDSLGNYGYTF. CDR3 nucleotides: TGTGCCAGCAGGAACCGGGACAGCCTGGGGAACTATGGCTACACCTTC.

This clonotype qualifies as medium-sized (0.01 to 0.1%). The CDR3, as DNA: TGTGCCAGCAGTTTTGGACCCGCTGGCTACACCTTC. Translation: CASSFGPAGYTF. This chain connects TRBV12-3 or TRBV12-4 to TRBJ1-2; D gene uncertain. CDR3 length: 12 amino acids. V lost 3 bases to trimming and J lost 7 bases, with 9 bases between them.

This clonotype is categorized as medium-sized. This rearrangement joins TRBV12-3 or TRBV12-4 to TRBJ1-2; 7 nucleotides agree with TRBD1. After removal of 6 bases from V and 5 bases from J, the junction contained 3 bases not matched to a gene. The CDR3 is 12 amino acids. CDR3 nucleotides: TGTGCCAGCAGCCTGGGACAGTATGGCTACACCTTC. Protein sequence: CASSLGQYGYTF.

In its sample, this clonotype is medium-sized. The chain combines TRBV12-3 or TRBV12-4 with TRBJ1-2; maybe TRBD1 (5 bases). V lost 5 bases to trimming and J lost 2 bases, with 21 bases between them. The CDR3 spans 17 residues. The CDR3 DNA follows: TGTGCCAGCAGTACCGGGCCCTCTTCGACAGTCAACTATGGCTACACCTTC. The encoded protein is CASSTGPSSTVNYGYTF.

This clonotype counts as medium-sized (0.01 to 0.1%). This chain connects TRBV12-3 or TRBV12-4 to TRBJ1-2; D unclear. This CDR3 spans 14 amino acids. Trimming pared 2 bases from V and 1 base from J, leaving 8 bases between. DNA of the CDR3: TGTGCCAGCAGTTTAAAGGAGTTTAACTATGGCTACACCTTC. Protein product: CASSLKEFNYGYTF.

This clonotype is categorized as large. The chain uses TRBV12-3 or TRBV12-4 and TRBJ1-2, with a possible D match to TRBD1 (5 bases). The CDR3 is 13 residues long. Trimming left V 10 bases short and J 5 bases short, with 17 bases between. CDR3 protein: CATRDFKRYGYTF. DNA for the CDR3: TGTGCCACCAGGGACTTCAAGCGGTATGGCTACACCTTC.

By frequency in the sample, this clonotype is medium-sized. V usage is TRBV12-3 or TRBV12-4 and J usage is TRBJ1-2, with 7 bases matching TRBD1. This CDR3 has 13 amino acids. J gave up 5 bases and V 5 bases, and 5 bases lay outside the gene matches. The CDR3 DNA is TGTGCCAGCAGTGACAGGGAAAAGTATGGCTACACCTTC. Its translation: CASSDREKYGYTF.

Sample share makes this clonotype medium-sized. The chain links TRBV12-3 or TRBV12-4 to TRBJ1-2; D unclear. V lost 6 bases, J lost 4 bases, and 21 bases lay in between. This CDR3 region has 16 residues. The CDR3 DNA reads as TGTGCCAGCAGCCCAGCCTCGAGAAGGGTTTTCTATGGCTACACCTTC. The encoded protein is CASSPASRRVFYGYTF.

By sample fraction, this clonotype is medium-sized (0.01 to 0.1%). The V gene is TRBV12-3 or TRBV12-4, the J gene TRBJ1-2, with 10 bases aligning to TRBD1. The CDR3 is 13 amino acids. The V segment lost 8 bases and the J segment 5 bases; nucleotides outside the gene matches: 5. The CDR3 loop reads CASGDRGWYGYTF. The CDR3 coding sequence is TGTGCCAGCGGGGACAGGGGTTGGTATGGCTACACCTTC.

By share, this clonotype ranks as medium-sized. This chain links TRBV12-3 or TRBV12-4 with TRBJ1-2; D uncertain. The CDR3 is 13 residues long. Trimming cost V 2 bases and J 8 bases, with 12 bases left between them. CDR3 loop: CASSLNIALGYTF. The CDR3 DNA reads as TGTGCCAGCAGTTTAAACATAGCGTTGGGCTACACCTTC.

By sample fraction, this clonotype is medium-sized. V usage is TRBV12-3 or TRBV12-4 and J usage is TRBJ1-2; D is possibly TRBD1 (5 bases). Trimming removed 8 bases at V and 5 bases at J, with 18 bases between. This CDR3 comprises 14 residues. CDR3 sequence reads: CASGTTRGSYGYTF. Written as DNA, the CDR3 is TGTGCCAGCGGAACCACTAGGGGTTCATATGGCTACACCTTC.

This clonotype is judged medium-sized. The rearrangement joins TRBV12-3 or TRBV12-4 to TRBJ1-2, with D unresolved. Trimming cost V 3 bases and J 7 bases, with 3 bases left between them. This CDR3 comprises 10 residues. The CDR3 spells CASSFGGYTF. CDR3 DNA: TGTGCCAGCAGTTTTGGTGGCTACACCTTC.

This clonotype qualifies as medium-sized. The CDR3 DNA reads as TGTGCCAGCAGTTCGAGTCCGACAGCTAACTATGGCTACACCTTC. Protein sequence: CASSSSPTANYGYTF. The V and J genes are TRBV12-3 or TRBV12-4 and TRBJ1-2; the D gene is possibly TRBD1 (5 bases). The CDR3 is made up of 15 amino acids. Trimming stripped 4 bases from V and 0 bases from J, with 12 bases between.

This clonotype is medium-sized in the sample. The gene calls are TRBV12-3 or TRBV12-4 and TRBJ1-2; TRBD1 might be the D (5 bases). Trimming took off 5 bases at V and 2 bases at J, with 9 bases between the two ends. This CDR3 is 13 amino acids long. This CDR3 reads CASSPKGNYGYTF. The CDR3 bases are TGTGCCAGCAGTCCGAAGGGGAACTATGGCTACACCTTC.

By sample share, this clonotype is medium-sized. This chain uses TRBV12-3 or TRBV12-4 with TRBJ1-2; unclear D gene. Trimming cost V 5 bases and J 4 bases, with 17 bases left between them. This CDR3 is built from 15 residues. The CDR3 region is CASSVDLPRAYGYTF. The CDR3 DNA reads as TGTGCCAGCAGTGTCGACTTACCCCGGGCCTATGGCTACACCTTC.

Within the sample, this clonotype is medium-sized. The rearrangement links TRBV12-3 or TRBV12-4 to TRBJ1-2, with D perhaps matching TRBD1 (5 bases). The CDR3 has 12 residues. V shed 0 bases and J shed 7 bases, with 6 bases lying between them. The CDR3 sequence is CASSLAGTGYTF. In DNA form, the CDR3 reads TGTGCCAGCAGTTTAGCAGGGACTGGCTACACCTTC.